The sequence of this TCR beta chain was determined in a study of T cells in Graves' hyperthyroidism and ophthalmopathy. Around 10 ml fresh peripheral blood yielded the PBMCs. V lost 7 bases and J lost 3; bases outside the gene matches: 9. The CDR3 has 14 residues. This clonotype was detected ten times or more. RNA transcripts were the template for amplifying TCR beta CDR3 regions. Carried out on the TCR CDR3, a first-round RT-PCR used the HTBI primer set. A single record per CDR3 protein comes from TCRdb applying MiXCR to the multiplex PCR reads. This sample carries some 320,000 distinct CDR3 sequences, 12% to 15% of them seen once, and the ten largest clones take 34%.

Sequencing was carried out using blood. This chain connects TRBV12-3 or TRBV12-4 to TRBJ2-7; TRBD2 agrees at 7 bases. The sequence came from a woman in her thirties or forties with Graves' ophthalmopathy. CDR3 DNA: TGTGCCAGCACCCTAGGTGGGGGGGGCTACGAGCAGTACTTC. It yields the protein CASTLGGGGYEQYF.